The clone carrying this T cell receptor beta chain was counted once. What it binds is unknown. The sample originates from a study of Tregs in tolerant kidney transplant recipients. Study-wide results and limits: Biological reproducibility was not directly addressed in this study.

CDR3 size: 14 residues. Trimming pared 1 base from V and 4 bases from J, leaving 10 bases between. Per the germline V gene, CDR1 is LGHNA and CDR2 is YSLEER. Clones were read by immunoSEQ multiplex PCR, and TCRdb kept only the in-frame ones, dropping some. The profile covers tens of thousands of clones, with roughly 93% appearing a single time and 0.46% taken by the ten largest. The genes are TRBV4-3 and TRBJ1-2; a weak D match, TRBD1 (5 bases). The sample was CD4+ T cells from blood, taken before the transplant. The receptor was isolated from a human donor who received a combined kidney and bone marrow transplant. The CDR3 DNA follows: TGCGCCAGCAGCCAAGTGACAGACTTCTATGGCTACACCTTC. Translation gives CASSQVTDFYGYTF.